Following are 32 T cell receptor beta chains from one sample sequenced in a study of blood T cells in healthy people across ages. A J-beta primer mix and a sample-barcoded 5' primer were used in a second PCR of roughly 7 to 12 cycles. TCRdb re-derived calls from the 5' RACE reads in MiXCR, one entry per CDR3 protein. The table includes about 1,400,000 distinct CDR3 sequences, roughly 40% detected once. Sequencing input: blood. The receptors were sampled from a woman aged 18-35 years in good health.

The chain uses TRBV12-5 and TRBJ2-3; 9 bases are a match to TRBD1. V lost 5 bases, J lost 3 bases, and 3 bases stayed unmatched. CDR1 LGHNT and CDR2 FRNRAP come from the germline V gene. The CDR3 consists of 14 residues. CDR3 coding DNA: TGTGCTAGTGGTGGGGACAGGGAGACAGATACGCAGTATTTT. Protein product: CASGGDRETDTQYF. Looking up the rest from reference TRBV12-5 and TRBJ2-3 gives the full variable domain: DARVTQTPRHKVTEMGQEVTMRCQPILGHNTVFWYRQTMMQGLELLAYFRNRAPLDDSGMPKDRFSAEMPDATLATLKIQPSEPRDSAVYFCASGGDRETDTQYFGPGTRLTVL.

The chain joins TRBV6-5 to TRBJ2-3; TRBD1 might be the D (6 bases). Looked up from germline, CDR1 is MNHEY and CDR2 is SVGAGI. The CDR3 runs 14 residues. Trimming took 6 bases from V and 4 from J, leaving 14 bases between them. As DNA, the CDR3 is TGTGCCAGCAGCCGAGGACAGACCTCAGATACGCAGTATTTT. It translates to CASSRGQTSDTQYF.

The chain carries TRBV28 and TRBJ1-2; D uncertain. Trimming shortened V by 3 bases and J by 6 bases, and 14 bases separated the two germline ends. Germline loops: CDR1 MDHEN, CDR2 SYDVKM. The CDR3 is 14 amino acids. CDR3 loop: CASSFKGSWDGYTF. For the CDR3, the DNA is TGTGCCAGCAGTTTTAAGGGTAGTTGGGATGGCTACACCTTC.

This clonotype was recorded at least ten times. CDR3: CATSRDNGDTQYF. Here the CDR3 DNA reads TGTGCCACCAGCAGAGATAACGGAGATACGCAGTATTTT. The rearrangement joins TRBV15 to TRBJ2-3; D not certain. The V gene's germline CDR1 is LNHNV and CDR2 YYDKDF (reference sequence). Trimming took 0 bases from V and 5 from J, leaving 6 bases between them. The CDR3 is 13 amino acids.

J is TRBJ2-1 and V is TRBV5-1; 8 bases map to TRBD1. The CDR3 is made up of 15 amino acids. The V segment lost 2 bases and the J segment 7 bases; nucleotides outside the gene matches: 8. Germline V gene sequence: CDR1 SGHRS, CDR2 YFSETQ. CDR3 sequence (DNA): TGCGCCAGCAGCTTTTCGACAGGGGTAGTGAATGAGCAGTTCTTC. The encoded protein is CASSFSTGVVNEQFF.

There are a few counts of this clonotype. V is TRBV6-5 and J is TRBJ2-1; TRBD2 matches at 7 bases. The length of the CDR3 is 17 residues. Germline CDR1 and CDR2: MNHEY and SVGAGI. Unmatched junction bases numbered 14, after V lost 5 bases and J lost 4 bases. CDR3 residues: CASSNLGAGTPYNEQFF. As DNA, the CDR3 is TGTGCCAGCAGTAACTTAGGAGCGGGGACTCCTTACAATGAGCAGTTCTTC.

The chain couples TRBV5-1 to TRBJ2-4, with D maybe TRBD1 (5 bases). Trimming stripped 4 bases from V and 15 bases from J, with 32 bases between. The CDR3 runs to 17 residues. CDR1 is SGHRS and CDR2 is YFSETQ in the germline V gene. CDR3 sequence: CASSQGPDKVLFDERYF. For the CDR3, the DNA is TGCGCCAGCAGCCAAGGTCCGGACAAAGTCCTTTTCGACGAGCGGTACTTC.

This clonotype was seen more than once but under ten times. The chain joins TRBV20-1 to TRBJ2-1; the match to TRBD2 covers 8 bases. The germline CDR1 and CDR2 sequences are DFQATT and SNEGSKA (reference sequence). The CDR3 has 15 residues. V was clipped by 1 base and J by 2 bases; unmatched bases: 4. CDR3 bases: TGCAGTGCTAGAGTTCGGGGGGGAACCTACAATGAGCAGTTCTTC. This sequence encodes CSARVRGGTYNEQFF.

This sequence joins TRBV7-2 and TRBJ2-4, with 7 positions matching TRBD2. V shed 5 bases, J shed 4 bases, and the junction held 8 bases outside the gene matches. Germline values: CDR1 SGHTA, CDR2 FQGNSA. This CDR3 is 15 amino acids long. In DNA form, the CDR3 reads TGTGCCAGCAGCGGAGGAACAGCGGGAAAAAACATTCAGTACTTC. Translation: CASSGGTAGKNIQYF.

This clonotype was seen only a few times. The chain uses TRBV6-1 and TRBJ2-1; unclear D gene. Trimming stripped 8 bases from V and 6 bases from J, with 14 bases between. CDR1 and CDR2 from the germline V gene are MNHNS and SASEGT. The CDR3 spans 13 residues. Here the CDR3 reads CASVPQPFNEQFF. The CDR3 DNA reads TGTGCCAGCGTGCCCCAGCCGTTCAATGAGCAGTTCTTC.

The CDR3 sequence: CASSANWNSYEQYF. In nucleotides, the CDR3 is TGTGCCAGCAGTGCCAACTGGAACTCCTACGAGCAGTACTTC. The rearrangement uses TRBV6-5 and TRBJ2-7, with no clear D. This CDR3 region has 14 residues. The germline gives CDR1 MNHEY, CDR2 SVGAGI. Trimming cost V 5 bases and J 0 bases, with 11 bases left between them.

The table lists this clonotype with a few counts. The chain recombines TRBV20-1 with TRBJ2-7; 7 bases are a match to TRBD1. Trimming took 3 bases from V and 5 from J; bases not matched to a gene: 7. The CDR3 covers 13 residues. Germline assignment: CDR1 DFQATT and CDR2 SNEGSKA (reference sequence). The CDR3: CSARLRGRDEQYF. The CDR3 DNA is TGCAGTGCTAGGTTAAGGGGGCGGGACGAGCAGTACTTC.

The chain carries TRBV7-2 and TRBJ2-3; D remains unclear. Germline CDR1 reads SGHTA; CDR2 reads FQGNSA. V dropped 11 bases and J dropped 0 bases, with 15 bases sitting between them. The length of the CDR3 is 14 residues. CDR3 in amino acids: CAGRPAPSTDTQYF. As DNA, the CDR3 is TGTGCCGGCCGACCGGCACCTAGCACAGATACGCAGTATTTT.

The J gene is TRBJ1-2, the V gene TRBV7-9; the D gene is possibly TRBD1 (6 bases). This CDR3 has 12 amino acids. Germline CDR1 and CDR2: SEHNR and FQNEAQ (reference sequence). Trimming stripped 5 bases from V and 7 bases from J, with 11 bases between. The CDR3 reads CASSRNRAGYTF. CDR3 coding DNA: TGTGCCAGCAGCCGAAACAGGGCTGGCTACACCTTC. The full variable domain, rest sourced from reference TRBV7-9 and TRBJ1-2, is DTGVSQNPRHKITKRGQNVTFRCDPISEHNRLYWYRQTLGQGPEFLTYFQNEAQLEKSRLLSDRFSAERPKGSFSTLEIQRTEQGDSAMYLCASSRNRAGYTFGSGTRLTVV.

The sample holds a few counts of this clonotype. The genes are TRBV12-3 or TRBV12-4 and TRBJ1-1; no definite D call. Trimming removed 7 bases from V and 2 bases from J, with 8 bases in between. The CDR3 runs to 12 residues. The CDR3 protein is CASNRANTEAFF. CDR3 DNA sequence: TGTGCCAGCAATCGAGCTAACACTGAAGCTTTCTTT.

The CDR3 here is CSVLSPMVSTEAFF. The DNA of the CDR3 is TGCAGCGTTCTTAGCCCCATGGTAAGCACTGAAGCTTTCTTT. The chain employs TRBV29-1 and TRBJ1-1, with no clear D. The germline gives CDR1 SQVTM, CDR2 ANQGSEA. Trimming cost V 5 bases and J 4 bases, with 17 bases left between them. The CDR3 contains 14 residues. Full variable domain (missing parts from reference TRBV29-1 and TRBJ1-1): SAVISQKPSRDICQRGTSLTIQCQVDSQVTMMFWYRQQPGQSLTLIATANQGSEATYESGFVIDKFPISRPNLTFSTLTVSNMSPEDSSIYLCSVLSPMVSTEAFFGQGTRLTVV.

This rearrangement joins TRBV18 to TRBJ2-1, with 9 nucleotides matching TRBD1. With V trimmed by 0 bases and J by 6 bases, 6 bases remained unmatched. The CDR3 loop spans 16 amino acids. The germline gives CDR1 KGHSH, CDR2 LQKENI. As DNA, the CDR3 is TGTGCCAGCTCACCACCCGGGACAGGGACGGGCAATGAGCAGTTCTTC. This translates into CASSPPGTGTGNEQFF.

This clonotype was counted a few times. The chain couples TRBV29-1 to TRBJ2-7, with 8 bases that match TRBD2. This CDR3 is 13 amino acids long. The V segment lost 4 bases and the J segment 2 bases; nucleotides outside the gene matches: 4. Germline lookup yields CDR1 SQVTM and CDR2 ANQGSEA. CDR3 bases: TGCAGCGTTGCGACTAGCGCTACCTACGAGCAGTACTTC. Translated, it gives CSVATSATYEQYF.

The CDR3 reads CASSFRGRAIRDEQFF. Written as DNA, the CDR3 is TGTGCCAGCAGCTTCCGCGGGAGGGCTATAAGGGATGAGCAGTTCTTC. The chain has TRBV11-2 and TRBJ2-1; 9 positions agree with TRBD2. The V gene end was trimmed by 3 bases and the J gene end by 8 bases; junction bases not matched to a gene: 11. The CDR3 totals 16 residues. CDR1 and CDR2 from the germline V gene are SGHAT and FQNNGV.

The chain employs TRBV9 and TRBJ1-5, with unresolved D. Deletions cut 7 bases from V and 4 bases from J, with 6 bases between. Germline V gene lookup returns CDR1 SGDLS and CDR2 YYNGEE. This CDR3 is built from 11 residues. DNA for the CDR3: TGTGCCAGCGGGCAGAATCAGCCCCAGCATTTT. Residues: CASGQNQPQHF.

This clonotype was counted only a few times. CDR3 sequence: CASRAQGRSYEQYF. The CDR3 DNA is TGTGCCAGCAGGGCGCAGGGTCGGTCCTACGAGCAGTACTTC. The chain combines TRBV2 with TRBJ2-7, with D perhaps matching TRBD1 (5 bases). The CDR3 consists of 14 residues. With 6 bases removed from V and 1 base from J, the gap between germline ends came to 13 bases. The germline CDR1 and CDR2 sequences are SNHLY and FYNNEI.

The V and J genes are TRBV4-1 and TRBJ1-2; the D is unclear. The germline CDR1 and CDR2 sequences are MGHRA and YSYEKL. The CDR3 covers 12 residues. Trimming took off 4 bases at V and 7 bases at J, with 10 bases between the two ends. Here the CDR3 reads CASSPGTTGYTF. CDR3 DNA: TGCGCCAGCAGCCCGGGAACGACTGGCTACACCTTC.

The gene calls are TRBV10-3 and TRBJ2-1; weak D call: TRBD1 (6 bases). Germline lookup yields CDR1 ENHRY and CDR2 SYGVKD. The CDR3 is made up of 16 amino acids. V lost 6 bases, J lost 0 bases, and 15 bases lay in between. CDR3 sequence (DNA): TGTGCCATCAGGTCAAGGACAGAGAGCTCCTACAATGAGCAGTTCTTC. This gives the protein CAIRSRTESSYNEQFF.

The gene calls are TRBV28 and TRBJ2-1; D call uncertain. From germline, CDR1 is MDHEN and CDR2 SYDVKM. The V end lost 2 bases, the J end lost 10 bases, and 6 bases lay between the germline ends. The CDR3 sequence is 11 residues long. CDR3 sequence reads: CASSLLKEQFF. As DNA, the CDR3 is TGTGCCAGCAGTTTACTAAAGGAGCAGTTCTTC.

This clonotype was picked up a small number of times. V gene TRBV30 combines with J gene TRBJ2-5; D may be TRBD2 (6 bases). Germline V gene data show CDR1 as GTSNPN and CDR2 as SVGIG (reference sequence). The V and J ends lost 6 bases and 0 bases respectively, with 11 bases between them. The CDR3 covers 13 residues. CDR3 loop: CACTGTYQETQYF. The CDR3, as DNA: TGTGCCTGCACCGGGACTTACCAAGAGACCCAGTACTTC.

A remark on this clonotype: Sequence at one end of the junction differs from germline and may be a read error. The rearrangement joins TRBV4-2 to TRBJ2-3, with D unresolved. Per germline, CDR1 LGHNA and CDR2 YNFKEQ. This CDR3 region has 16 residues. The CDR3 DNA reads as TGTGCCAGCAGCCCCCGACACGGACCTGGCACAGATACGCGGTATTTT. This translates into CASSPRHGPGTDTRYF.

This chain uses TRBV4-2 with TRBJ1-6, with D uncertain. Per germline, CDR1 LGHNA and CDR2 YNFKEQ. The CDR3 runs 15 residues. V gave up 0 bases and J gave up 9 bases, with 12 bases separating them. The CDR3 loop reads CASSQDPDGGSPLHF. In DNA, the CDR3 is TGTGCCAGCAGCCAAGATCCAGACGGAGGTTCACCCCTCCACTTT.

This clonotype was counted only a few times. J is TRBJ2-7 and V is TRBV29-1; TRBD2 matches 12 bases. The CDR3 is 15 residues long. The V and J ends lost 2 bases and 3 bases, in that order; junction bases with no gene match: 5. Germline assignment: CDR1 SQVTM and CDR2 ANQGSEA. The CDR3 reads CSVELAGGPDYEQYF. In nucleotides, the CDR3 is TGCAGCGTTGAACTAGCGGGAGGGCCAGACTACGAGCAGTACTTC.

Note on this clonotype: An end of the junction differs from the germline gene, which may be a read error. V usage is TRBV4-1 and J usage is TRBJ1-2; the D is unclear. CDR1 is MGHRA, CDR2 YSYEKL, per germline. The CDR3 is made up of 15 amino acids. The CDR3 DNA follows: TGCGCCAGCAGCCAAGGACATTATTCCAACTATGGCAACACCTTC. Amino acids: CASSQGHYSNYGNTF.

J is TRBJ2-7 and V is TRBV4-1; 9 bases are a match to TRBD2. Germline assignment: CDR1 MGHRA and CDR2 YSYEKL. The J segment lost 2 bases and the V segment lost 4 bases, leaving 9 bases of the junction unmatched. The CDR3 is 16 residues long. As DNA, the CDR3 is TGCGCCAGCAGCCCCCCGACTAGCGGCGCGACCTACGAGCAGTACTTC. Translated: CASSPPTSGATYEQYF.

This sequence joins TRBV7-2 and TRBJ2-3; D is undetermined. In germline, CDR1 is SGHTA, CDR2 FQGNSA. The CDR3 spans 15 residues. Trimming shortened V by 5 bases and J by 6 bases, and 18 bases separated the two germline ends. The CDR3 spells CASSVHGPLVDTQYF. The CDR3 bases are TGTGCCAGCAGCGTACACGGGCCCTTAGTCGATACGCAGTATTTT. The whole variable domain, remainder taken from reference TRBV7-2 and TRBJ2-3, is GAGVSQSPSNKVTEKGKDVELRCDPISGHTALYWYRQSLGQGLEFLIYFQGNSAPDKSGLPSDRFSAERTGGSVSTLTIQRTQQEDSAVYLCASSVHGPLVDTQYFGPGTRLTVL.

CDR3 DNA sequence: TGCAGTGCTATCAGGACTCAGACCTACGAGCAGTACTTC. Translated: CSAIRTQTYEQYF. The chain has TRBV20-1 and TRBJ2-7, with D maybe TRBD2 (5 bases). V lost 4 bases and J lost 2, with 12 bases in between. Germline CDR1 is DFQATT and CDR2 is SNEGSKA (reference sequence). CDR3 length: 13 residues.